This record looks at one TCR beta chain sequence and its context. Its binding antigen is unknown. No base-level quality is on record; no much larger clone is a single base apart. In the paper's terms, the time point label means: baseline before first vaccination. Samples from vaccinated people were obtained from the UK trials COV001 and COV002, which included a single-blind randomized controlled phase 2/3 trial of AZD1222 (ChAdOx1 nCoV-19) in healthy adults. For TCRbeta chain sequencing, PBMC samples from trial participants were taken at day 0 and at day 28 after the second dose. The sample belongs to a study of T cell responses to AZD1222 COVID-19 vaccine (TCRdb year 2021). Background for the entire study: AZD1222 recipients whose second dose came at about 4 weeks and those whose second dose came at about 12 weeks were combined into one group, since spike-specific TCR depth and breadth did not differ between the two schedules. TCR sequencing was performed for 230 to 250 trial participants, of whom around 210 were given two doses of AZD1222 and around 26 were given two doses of MenACWY control vaccine. Trial participants were enrolled by age into 18-55, 56-69 and 70-plus year subgroups, with around 140, 26 and 57 TCR-sequenced participants respectively.

Results and caveats for the whole study, not just this receptor: Vaccine-associated CD4 TCRs spanned the whole spike protein, with dominant responses in regions 160-218 and 743-854. Because no day 14 peak-response samples were available, repertoires were characterized only after the peak T cell response. The 56-69-year group was small, and its depth increase did not reach significance, likely because of low power. Most participants were white British and females outnumbered males, and the authors suggested that clonal diversity may have been underestimated. Nearly half of unique spike-specific TCRs reportedly recognized epitopes outside regions mutated in the B.1.351 and B.1.1.7 variants. Conclusions about previously exposed vaccinees are limited, since just a handful of AZD1222 recipients were seropositive for SARS-CoV-2 at baseline. Spike-specific TCR breadth and depth rose significantly after two AZD1222 doses compared with day 0 and with MenACWY recipients.

CDR1 MNHEY and CDR2 SVGEGT were looked up in the germline V gene. V is cut by 2 bases and J by 7 bases, and the space between the germline ends is 15 bases. The CDR3 numbers 15 residues from cysteine through phenylalanine. The DNA shown is the 45-base CDR3, in frame from base 1. The CDR3 regions of human TCRbeta chains were analyzed by immunosequencing. Processing in the source paper ran as follows. Repertoire TCRs were checked for matches against a reference library of SARS-CoV-2-specific TCRs that had been generated using the MIRA antigen-specificity platform. Breadth was defined as the fraction of unique TCRs that were SARS-CoV-2-associated. Depth was defined as the fraction of total T cells that were SARS-CoV-2-associated. Using the MIRA data, each spike-specific TCR was mapped to the spike region that the TCR reacts to and placed in a CD4 or CD8 class. Log10-transformed breadth and depth values were compared by one-way ANOVA with Sidak's multiple comparisons tests. TCRdb retrieved this table from immuneACCESS and kept in-frame rearrangements only. Not all clones are present; in checked studies, unresolved V genes account for under half, and no reason is known for the remainder. The V and J calls and clone size come from that table; D and trimming were worked out from the DNA. In all, the sample holds around 150,000 clones, and roughly 89% of those were seen once. The ten largest clones add up to 1.5% to 2% of the sample.

The origin of this receptor is an adult in good health. This specimen consisted of peripheral blood, obtained on day 0 of AZD1222 vaccination. Rearrangement joined TRBV6-2 or TRBV6-3 to TRBJ1-5; the D gene lacks a confident call. Here the CDR3 is given as CASSYGRLDVQPQHF. The DNA sequence is given as TGTGCCAGCAGTTACGGCAGGTTGGATGTCCAGCCCCAGCATTTT.